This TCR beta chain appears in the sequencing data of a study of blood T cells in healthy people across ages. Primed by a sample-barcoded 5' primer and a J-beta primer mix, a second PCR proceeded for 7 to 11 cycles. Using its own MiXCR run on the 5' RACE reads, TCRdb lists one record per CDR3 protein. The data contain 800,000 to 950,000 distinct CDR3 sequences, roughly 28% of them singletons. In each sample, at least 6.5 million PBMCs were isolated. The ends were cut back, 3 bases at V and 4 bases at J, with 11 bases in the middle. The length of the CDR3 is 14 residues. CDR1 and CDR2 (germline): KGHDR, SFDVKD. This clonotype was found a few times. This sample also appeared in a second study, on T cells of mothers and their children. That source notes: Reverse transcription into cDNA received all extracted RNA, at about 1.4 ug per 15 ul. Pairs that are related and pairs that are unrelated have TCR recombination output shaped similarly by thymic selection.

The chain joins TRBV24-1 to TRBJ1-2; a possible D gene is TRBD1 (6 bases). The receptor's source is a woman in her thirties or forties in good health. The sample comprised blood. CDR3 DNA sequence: TGTGCCACCAGTGATCCCGGGACAACCTATGGCTACACCTTC. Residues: CATSDPGTTYGYTF.